Sequencing of this T cell receptor beta chain was carried out in a study of blood T cell repertoires in COVID-19 (TCRdb year 2020). Concerning the study at large: The collaborator samples originated in the United States, Italy and Spain and spanned the acute and convalescent phases of COVID-19. The prospective study material was composed of cDNA or gDNA derived from T cells, B-cell-depleted T cells, or PBMCs. Subjects who had been exposed to COVID-19, were actively infected with it, or had recovered from it provided the deeply sampled blood TCRbeta repertoires that made up the dataset. The repertoires were released in a freely available public database intended as a resource for research on the immune response to SARS-CoV-2. The samples were drawn from the first 160 participants of the ongoing ImmuneRACE study and from 1,200 or so subjects provided by 6 global collaborators. Nearly every sample came with metadata listing a de-identified subject ID, COVID-19 status, age in years and sex. Where HLA class I and class II types were available, the types were taken from metadata supplied by the sample provider, not from assay-based typing.

For this chain, trimming is 5 bases at the V end and 1 base at the J end, and the number of junction bases without a gene match is 3. As encoded in the germline V gene (reference sequence), CDR1 is SGHNT while CDR2 is YYREEE. Inclusive of the bounding cysteine and phenylalanine, the CDR3 is 17 residues long. Of all the DNA, just the CDR3 is kept, 51 bases in frame from base 1. TCRbeta CDR3 regions were amplified from genomic DNA using the immunoSEQ Assay, a bias-controlled multiplex PCR. Per the original workflow: The number of nucleated cells in each sample was estimated by amplification of reference gene primers within the assay. Sequence reads were collapsed and filtered to measure the absolute abundance of every unique TCRbeta CDR3 rearrangement. For each sample, productive Simpson clonality was calculated by taking the square root of Simpson's diversity index across productive rearrangements. TCRdb took over this immuneACCESS table, retaining in-frame rearrangements with V and J assigned. Such tables are incomplete; in checked studies, under half of the missing clones stem from an unresolved V gene, and the remainder is unexplained. V, J and clone size are taken as reported in that table, and D and trimming were inferred from the DNA itself. Here the sample has under 300,000 clones; approximately 89% occur a single time. 1.9% of the sample belongs to the ten largest clones.

This clone is categorized as medium-sized (0.01 to 0.1%). Its specific antigen is unknown. No qualities accompany the bases; no much larger clone lies one base away. Other nucleotide sequences in the sample specify the same CDR3. Study-wide findings and limitations: The quantity of clinical and demographic metadata differed by source and by participant and was supplied without curation.

Participants in the prospective study were aged roughly 18 to 100 years, lived in some 24 United States geographic areas, and enrolled through a virtual design. In the prospective study, cohorts were assigned on the basis of participant-reported clinical history obtained from a screening survey and a study questionnaire. Recovered participants in ImmuneRACE Cohort 3 were defined as having two consecutive negative NP/OP PCR tests, clearance from a healthcare professional, or resolution of symptoms. In the prospective study, whole blood, serum and a nasopharyngeal or oropharyngeal swab were collected from each participant by mobile phlebotomists. Additional blood draws and questionnaires over an approximately 2-month period could optionally be provided by prospective study participants. Prospective study blood samples were shipped either frozen or at room temperature before DNA extraction.

This chain is built from TRBV5-4 and TRBJ2-2, with 15 middle bases fitting TRBD2. The sample taken for sequencing was PBMCs or T cells enriched from blood (not recorded which). This TCR derives from an older woman who had recovered from COVID-19. The sequenced DNA: TGTGCCAGCAGACAGGGACTAGCGGGGGGGAACACCGGGGAGCTGTTTTTT. Its product reads: CASRQGLAGGNTGELFF.